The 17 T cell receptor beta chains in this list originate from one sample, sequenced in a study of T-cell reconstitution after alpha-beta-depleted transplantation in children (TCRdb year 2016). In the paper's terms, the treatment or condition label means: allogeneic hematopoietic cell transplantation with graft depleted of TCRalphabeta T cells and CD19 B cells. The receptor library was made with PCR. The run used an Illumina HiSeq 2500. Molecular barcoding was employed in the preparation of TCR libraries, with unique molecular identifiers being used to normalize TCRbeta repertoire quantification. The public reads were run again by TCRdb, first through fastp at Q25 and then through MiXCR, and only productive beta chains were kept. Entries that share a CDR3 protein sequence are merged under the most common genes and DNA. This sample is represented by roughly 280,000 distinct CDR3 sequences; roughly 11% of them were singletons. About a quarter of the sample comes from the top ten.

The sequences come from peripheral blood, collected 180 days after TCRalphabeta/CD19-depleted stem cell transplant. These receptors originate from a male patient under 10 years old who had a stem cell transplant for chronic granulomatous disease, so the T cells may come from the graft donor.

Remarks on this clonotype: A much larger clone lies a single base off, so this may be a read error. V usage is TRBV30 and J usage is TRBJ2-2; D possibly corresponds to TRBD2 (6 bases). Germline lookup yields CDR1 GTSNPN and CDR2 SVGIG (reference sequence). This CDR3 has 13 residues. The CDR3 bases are TGTGCCTGGAGTGGTCAGCTAAGCGGGCAGCTGTTTTTT. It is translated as CAWSGQLSGQLFF.

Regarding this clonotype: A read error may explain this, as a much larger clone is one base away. CDR3 nucleotides: TGTGCCAGCAGTTTATGGGGTCAGCCCCAGCATTTT. Residues: CASSLWGQPQHF. The chain has TRBV28 and TRBJ1-5; D is ambiguous. Between the trimmed V and J ends, which lost 0 bases and 6 bases, there was a span of 3 bases. In germline, CDR1 is MDHEN, CDR2 SYDVKM. The CDR3 contains 12 residues.

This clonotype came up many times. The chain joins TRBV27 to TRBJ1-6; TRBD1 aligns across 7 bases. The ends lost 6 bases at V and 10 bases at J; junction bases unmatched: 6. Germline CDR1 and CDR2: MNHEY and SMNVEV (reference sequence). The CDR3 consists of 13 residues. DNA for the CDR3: TGTGCCAGCAGCCACAGGGGTGGATCACCCCTCCACTTT. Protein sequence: CASSHRGGSPLHF.

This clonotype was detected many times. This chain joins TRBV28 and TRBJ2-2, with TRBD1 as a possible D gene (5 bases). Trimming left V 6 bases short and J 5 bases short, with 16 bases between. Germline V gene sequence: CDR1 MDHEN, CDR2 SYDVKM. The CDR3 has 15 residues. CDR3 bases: TGTGCCAGCAGACCCACAGGAACCAAAACCGGGGAGCTGTTTTTT. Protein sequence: CASRPTGTKTGELFF.

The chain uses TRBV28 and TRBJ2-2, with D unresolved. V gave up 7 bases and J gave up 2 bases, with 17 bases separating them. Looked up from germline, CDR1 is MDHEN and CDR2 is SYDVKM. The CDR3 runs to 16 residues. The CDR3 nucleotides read TGTGCCAGCATTCCCCGGGCCCCTTTAAACACCGGGGAGCTGTTTTTT. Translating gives CASIPRAPLNTGELFF.

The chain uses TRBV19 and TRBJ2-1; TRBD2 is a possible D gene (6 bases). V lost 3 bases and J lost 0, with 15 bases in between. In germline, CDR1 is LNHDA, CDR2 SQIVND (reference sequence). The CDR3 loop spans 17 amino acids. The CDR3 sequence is CASSIGFSSVSYNEQFF. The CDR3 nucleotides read TGTGCCAGTAGTATTGGATTCTCTAGCGTCTCCTACAATGAGCAGTTCTTC.

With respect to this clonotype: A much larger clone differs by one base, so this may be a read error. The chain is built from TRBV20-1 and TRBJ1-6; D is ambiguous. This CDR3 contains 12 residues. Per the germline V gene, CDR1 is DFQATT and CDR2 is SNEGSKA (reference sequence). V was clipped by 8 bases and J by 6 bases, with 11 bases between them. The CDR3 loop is CSTKTPNSPLHF. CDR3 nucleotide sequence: TGCAGTACTAAAACCCCTAATTCACCCCTCCACTTT.

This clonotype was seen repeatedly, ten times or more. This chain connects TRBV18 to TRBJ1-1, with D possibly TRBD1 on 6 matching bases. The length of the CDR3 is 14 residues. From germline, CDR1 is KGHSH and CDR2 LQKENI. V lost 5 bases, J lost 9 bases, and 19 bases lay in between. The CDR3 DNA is TGTGCCAGCTCATCATTGGACAGATCCACCCAAGCTTTCTTT. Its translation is CASSSLDRSTQAFF.

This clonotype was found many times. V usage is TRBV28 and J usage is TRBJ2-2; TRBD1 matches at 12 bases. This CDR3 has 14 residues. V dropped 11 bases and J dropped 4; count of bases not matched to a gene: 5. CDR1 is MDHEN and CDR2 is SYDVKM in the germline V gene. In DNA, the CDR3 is TGTGCCTGTCTGGGACAGGGGGCCACCGGGGAGCTGTTTTTT. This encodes CACLGQGATGELFF.

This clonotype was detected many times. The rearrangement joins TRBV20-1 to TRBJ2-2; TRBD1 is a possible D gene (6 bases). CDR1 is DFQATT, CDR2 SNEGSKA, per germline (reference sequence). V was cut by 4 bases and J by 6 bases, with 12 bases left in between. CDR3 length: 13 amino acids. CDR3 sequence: CSAINEGAGELFF. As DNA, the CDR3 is TGCAGTGCTATCAATGAGGGGGCCGGGGAGCTGTTTTTT.

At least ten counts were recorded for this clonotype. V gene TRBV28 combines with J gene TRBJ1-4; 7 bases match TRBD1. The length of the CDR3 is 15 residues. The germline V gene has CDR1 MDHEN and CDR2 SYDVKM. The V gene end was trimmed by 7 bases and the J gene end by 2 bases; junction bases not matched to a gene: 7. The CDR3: CASIPTGRTNEKLFF. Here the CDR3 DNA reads TGTGCCAGCATTCCGACAGGGAGGACTAATGAAAAACTGTTTTTT.

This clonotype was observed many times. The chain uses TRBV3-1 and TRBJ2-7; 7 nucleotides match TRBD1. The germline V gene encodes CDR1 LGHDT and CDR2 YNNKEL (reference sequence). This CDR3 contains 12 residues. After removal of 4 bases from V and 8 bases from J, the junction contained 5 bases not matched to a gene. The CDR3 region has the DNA TGTGCCAGCAGCCCGACGACAGGGCAGCAGTACTTC. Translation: CASSPTTGQQYF.

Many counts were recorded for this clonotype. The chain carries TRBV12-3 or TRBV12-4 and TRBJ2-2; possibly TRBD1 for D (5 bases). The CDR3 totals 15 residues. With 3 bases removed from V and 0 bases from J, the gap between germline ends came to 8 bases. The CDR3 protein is CASSLSGPNTGELFF. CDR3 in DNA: TGTGCCAGCAGTTTGTCAGGGCCGAACACCGGGGAGCTGTTTTTT.

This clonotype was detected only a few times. The CDR3 nucleotides are TGCAGCGCCGCGGGGGGTTTAGGTGGGAATGAGCAGTTCTTC. Its protein product is CSAAGGLGGNEQFF. The chain couples TRBV29-1 to TRBJ2-1; 8 bases fit TRBD2. This CDR3 contains 14 residues. With 7 bases clipped from V and 7 bases from J, the junction kept 12 bases outside the gene matches. Germline V gene lookup returns CDR1 SQVTM and CDR2 ANQGSEA.

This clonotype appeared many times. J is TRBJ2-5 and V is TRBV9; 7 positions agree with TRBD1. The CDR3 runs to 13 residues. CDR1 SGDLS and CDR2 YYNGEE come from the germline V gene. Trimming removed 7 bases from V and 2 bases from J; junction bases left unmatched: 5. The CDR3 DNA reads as TGTGCCAGCGCCCCGGGACAGCAAGAGACCCAGTACTTC. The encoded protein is CASAPGQQETQYF.

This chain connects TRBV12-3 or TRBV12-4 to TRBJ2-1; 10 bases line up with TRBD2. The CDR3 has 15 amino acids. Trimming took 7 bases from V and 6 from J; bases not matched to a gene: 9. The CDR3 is CASTFRAGGFNEQFF. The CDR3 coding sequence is TGTGCCAGCACTTTCAGAGCGGGGGGGTTCAATGAGCAGTTCTTC.

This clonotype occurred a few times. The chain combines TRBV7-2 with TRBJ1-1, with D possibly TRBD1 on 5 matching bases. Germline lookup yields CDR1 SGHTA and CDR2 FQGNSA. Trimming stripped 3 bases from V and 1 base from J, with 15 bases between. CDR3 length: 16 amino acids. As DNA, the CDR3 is TGTGCCAGCAGCTTCCGAGCGGGACGGTCGAACACTGAAGCTTTCTTT. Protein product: CASSFRAGRSNTEAFF. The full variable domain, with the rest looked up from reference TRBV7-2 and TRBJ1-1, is GAGVSQSPSNKVTEKGKDVELRCDPISGHTALYWYRQSLGQGLEFLIYFQGNSAPDKSGLPSDRFSAERTGGSVSTLTIQRTQQEDSAVYLCASSFRAGRSNTEAFFGQGTRLTVV.